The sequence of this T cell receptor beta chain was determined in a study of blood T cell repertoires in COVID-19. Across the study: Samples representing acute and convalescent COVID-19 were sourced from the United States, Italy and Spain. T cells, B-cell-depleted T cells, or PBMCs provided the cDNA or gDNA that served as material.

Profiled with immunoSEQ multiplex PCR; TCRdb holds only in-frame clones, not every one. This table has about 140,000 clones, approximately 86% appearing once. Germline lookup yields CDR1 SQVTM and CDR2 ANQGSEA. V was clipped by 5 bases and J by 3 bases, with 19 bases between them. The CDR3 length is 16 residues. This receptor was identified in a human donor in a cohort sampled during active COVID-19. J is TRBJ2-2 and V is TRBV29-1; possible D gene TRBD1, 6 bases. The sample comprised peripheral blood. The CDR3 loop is CSVPGVGVGDTGELFF. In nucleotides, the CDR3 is TGCAGCGTTCCAGGGGTAGGTGTAGGGGACACCGGGGAGCTGTTTTTT.